This entry describes one T cell receptor beta chain. Its antigen is not known. Looked up from germline, CDR1 is ENHRY and CDR2 is SYGVKD. With 10 bases removed from V and 4 bases from J, the gap between germline ends came to 11 bases. The CDR3 runs to 12 residues. Sequencing was performed with immunoSEQ multiplex PCR; in TCRdb, only in-frame clones are kept and a portion is missing. The table has approximately 140,000 clones, more than 85% seen once. This specimen comes from a study of T cell responses to AZD1222 COVID-19 vaccine. Notes on the study in general: Baseline seropositives among AZD1222 recipients totaled only five to seven. White British ancestry dominated among donors, who included more females, and clonal diversity was possibly underestimated. As reported, nearly half of all spike-specific TCRs target variant regions that are unmutated. Repertoire sampling was restricted to post-peak T cell response timepoints.

The sequencing used peripheral blood, collected on day 0 of AZD1222 vaccination. The genes are TRBV10-3 and TRBJ1-3; tentatively, D is TRBD1 (6 bases). This TCR was recovered from an adult in good health. CDR3 DNA sequence: TGTGCCACCCGTGACAGGGGAAACACCATATATTTT. Translating gives CATRDRGNTIYF.